Shown below are 23 T cell receptor beta chains from a single sample sequenced in a study of blood T cell repertoires in COVID-19. Sequencing was performed with immunoSEQ multiplex PCR; in TCRdb, only in-frame clones are kept and a portion is missing. The table has roughly 230,000 clones, approximately 77% seen once; the top ten hold 3% to 4.5%. The sequencing input was peripheral blood. These receptors came from a woman of 80 years or more with acute or convalescent COVID-19.

The chain links TRBV27 to TRBJ1-6, with no clear D. Trimming left V 2 bases short and J 7 bases short, with 21 bases between. This CDR3 contains 18 residues. Germline V gene data show CDR1 as MNHEY and CDR2 as SMNVEV (reference sequence). CDR3 sequence reads: CASSLRFKSESGNSPLHF. The CDR3 bases are TGTGCCAGCAGTTTACGATTCAAGTCCGAATCCGGGAATTCACCCCTCCACTTT.

The rearrangement uses TRBV27 and TRBJ2-7; 8 bases align to TRBD1. With 7 bases clipped from V and 2 bases from J, the junction kept 4 bases outside the gene matches. The V gene's germline CDR1 is MNHEY and CDR2 SMNVEV (reference sequence). The CDR3 runs 13 residues. CDR3 in amino acids: CASKQGGTYEQYF. The DNA of the CDR3 is TGTGCCAGCAAACAGGGGGGCACCTACGAGCAGTACTTC.

This chain uses TRBV2 with TRBJ2-1; possible D gene TRBD1, 5 bases. Germline V gives CDR1 SNHLY, CDR2 FYNNEI. V lost 4 bases, J lost 10 bases, and 11 bases lay in between. This CDR3 is built from 12 residues. CDR3 residues: CASSVGRGEQFF. The CDR3 nucleotides read TGTGCCAGCAGTGTCGGTAGGGGAGAGCAGTTCTTC.

The gene calls are TRBV7-8 and TRBJ2-2, with TRBD2 matching over 10 bases. CDR1 and CDR2 (germline): SGHVS, FQNEAQ. The CDR3 totals 18 residues. With V trimmed by 1 base and J by 4 bases, 9 bases remained unmatched. The CDR3 spells CASSLGRAGGRFTGELFF. For the CDR3, the DNA is TGTGCCAGCAGCTTAGGGCGAGCGGGGGGGCGATTCACCGGGGAGCTGTTTTTT.

The chain employs TRBV29-1 and TRBJ1-1; no definite D call. Looked up from germline, CDR1 is SQVTM and CDR2 is ANQGSEA. This CDR3 is built from 12 residues. V shed 6 bases and J shed 1 base, with 9 bases lying between them. CDR3 sequence reads: CSVRDPNTEAFF. CDR3 DNA sequence: TGCAGCGTAAGAGATCCGAACACTGAAGCTTTCTTT.

V and J are TRBV6-5 and TRBJ2-2; a weak D match, TRBD2 (5 bases). Trimming took off 7 bases at V and 2 bases at J, with 8 bases between the two ends. Per germline, CDR1 MNHEY and CDR2 SVGAGI. The CDR3 loop spans 13 amino acids. In DNA form, the CDR3 reads TGTGCCAGCACCGAGGGAAACACCGGGGAGCTGTTTTTT. Translated, it gives CASTEGNTGELFF.

This chain links TRBV7-2 with TRBJ2-3; 7 nucleotides line up with TRBD2. V lost 2 bases to trimming and J lost 2 bases; unmatched junction nucleotides: 4. The CDR3 spans 15 residues. Germline CDR1 reads SGHTA; CDR2 reads FQGNSA. CDR3 nucleotides: TGTGCCAGCAGCTTACAGCGGGGAATCACAGATACGCAGTATTTT. It specifies CASSLQRGITDTQYF.

V gene TRBV27 combines with J gene TRBJ1-6; possibly TRBD1 for D (6 bases). Germline V gene data show CDR1 as MNHEY and CDR2 as SMNVEV (reference sequence). The V and J ends lost 6 bases and 0 bases respectively, with 15 bases between them. There are 17 residues in the CDR3. DNA for the CDR3: TGTGCCAGCAGAACGGACAGCCTCCTCTCCTATAATTCACCCCTCCACTTT. This gives the protein CASRTDSLLSYNSPLHF.

The V gene is TRBV29-1, the J gene TRBJ2-1; D uncertain. V was cut by 2 bases and J by 3 bases, with 11 bases left in between. The CDR3 spans 14 residues. Germline values: CDR1 SQVTM, CDR2 ANQGSEA. CDR3 residues: CSVERRFDYNEQFF. The CDR3 region has the DNA TGCAGCGTTGAAAGGCGGTTCGACTACAATGAGCAGTTCTTC.

This chain's CDR3 is CASSSLTPRNEKLFF. CDR3 coding DNA: TGTGCCAGCAGTTCCTTGACTCCTCGTAATGAAAAACTGTTTTTT. The chain couples TRBV28 to TRBJ1-4; no clear D gene. The V end lost 4 bases, the J end lost 4 bases, and 13 bases lay between the germline ends. Germline CDR1 is MDHEN and CDR2 is SYDVKM. The CDR3 totals 15 residues.

This chain uses TRBV6-5 with TRBJ2-1; TRBD1 matches at 7 bases. The length of the CDR3 is 14 residues. V dropped 6 bases and J dropped 3; count of bases not matched to a gene: 5. CDR1 MNHEY and CDR2 SVGAGI come from the germline V gene. The CDR3 reads CASSPPGGYNEQFF. The CDR3 DNA sequence: TGTGCCAGCAGCCCCCCAGGGGGCTACAATGAGCAGTTCTTC.

In its sample, this clone was seen a few times. V and J are TRBV19 and TRBJ1-3; maybe TRBD1 (6 bases). The germline V and J ends were trimmed by 6 bases and 2 bases, with 8 bases remaining between them. Germline lookup yields CDR1 LNHDA and CDR2 SQIVND (reference sequence). The CDR3 is made up of 13 amino acids. The CDR3 sequence is CASSAGAGNTIYF. CDR3 in DNA: TGTGCCAGTAGCGCAGGGGCTGGAAACACCATATATTTT.

In its sample, this clone was seen once. The chain couples TRBV6-2 or TRBV6-3 to TRBJ1-1; 7 bases match TRBD1. With V trimmed by 0 bases and J by 4 bases, 2 bases remained unmatched. This CDR3 contains 14 residues. CDR1 is MNHEY, CDR2 SVGEGT, per germline. CDR3 DNA: TGTGCCAGCAGTTACTCGACAGGGAGCACTGAAGCTTTCTTT. Translating gives CASSYSTGSTEAFF.

At least ten counts were recorded for this clone. Written as DNA, the CDR3 is TGTGCCAGCACCAAACTGCGGGGGCGCATCTACGAGCAGTACTTC. Its translation: CASTKLRGRIYEQYF. The rearrangement links TRBV6-5 to TRBJ2-7, with TRBD2 as a possible D gene (7 bases). CDR3 size: 15 residues. CDR1 is MNHEY and CDR2 is SVGAGI in the germline V gene. Trimming left V 7 bases short and J 3 bases short, with 19 bases between.

This clone has a single count. V usage is TRBV19 and J usage is TRBJ1-5; tentatively, D is TRBD1 (5 bases). The CDR3 consists of 14 residues. Trimming removed 6 bases from V and 3 bases from J, with 12 bases in between. Germline V gene data show CDR1 as LNHDA and CDR2 as SQIVND (reference sequence). The CDR3 DNA sequence: TGTGCCAGTAGGAGAGACAGTTACAATCAGCCCCAGCATTTT. Translated: CASRRDSYNQPQHF.

This clone was picked up a small number of times. The chain combines TRBV30 with TRBJ2-3; D unclear. Germline CDR1 and CDR2: GTSNPN and SVGIG (reference sequence). Trimming shortened V by 4 bases and J by 4 bases, and 15 bases separated the two germline ends. There are 14 residues in the CDR3. The CDR3 loop reads CAWKPGSLADTQYF. As DNA, the CDR3 is TGTGCCTGGAAGCCGGGTTCTTTGGCAGATACGCAGTATTTT.

The rearrangement uses TRBV18 and TRBJ2-2, with TRBD1 as a possible D gene (6 bases). CDR3 length: 15 amino acids. V lost 1 base, J lost 6 bases, and 12 bases lay in between. Germline assignment: CDR1 KGHSH and CDR2 LQKENI. The DNA for the CDR3 is TGTGCCAGCTCACCACAGAACAGGGTCCCCGGGGAGCTGTTTTTT. Amino acid sequence: CASSPQNRVPGELFF.

V and J are TRBV7-3 and TRBJ2-3; 7 nucleotides match TRBD2. Trimming at V came to 3 bases and at J to 0 bases, leaving 3 bases not matched to a gene. The CDR3 contains 15 residues. Germline V gives CDR1 SGHTA, CDR2 FQGTGA. CDR3 amino acids: CASSFGLGSTDTQYF. The DNA of the CDR3 is TGTGCCAGCAGCTTCGGACTAGGTAGCACAGATACGCAGTATTTT. The whole variable domain, filled in from reference TRBV7-3 and TRBJ2-3, reads GAGVSQTPSNKVTEKGKYVELRCDPISGHTALYWYRQSLGQGPEFLIYFQGTGAADDSGLPNDRFFAVRPEGSVSTLKIQRTERGDSAVYLCASSFGLGSTDTQYFGPGTRLTVL.

The CDR3 loop is CASSQETSMNTGELFF. For the CDR3, the DNA is TGTGCCAGCAGCCAAGAAACTAGCATGAACACCGGGGAGCTGTTTTTT. The chain joins TRBV4-2 to TRBJ2-2; the D gene is possibly TRBD2 (6 bases). Trimming removed 0 bases from V and 1 base from J, with 9 bases in between. The CDR3 sequence is 16 residues long. Germline lookup yields CDR1 LGHNA and CDR2 YNFKEQ.

The V call is TRBV15, the J call TRBJ1-2; D gene unclear. Trimming took 8 bases from V and 8 from J, leaving 18 bases between them. This CDR3 is built from 13 residues. Germline CDR1 is LNHNV and CDR2 is YYDKDF (reference sequence). CDR3 DNA: TGTGCCACCTCCGGGGAAGCCCTACGGGGCTACACCTTC. It codes for CATSGEALRGYTF.

This clone appeared once. This rearrangement joins TRBV12-5 to TRBJ1-3, with no clear D. The CDR3 covers 15 residues. V was pared by 7 bases and J by 1 base, with 14 bases between. Germline V gene lookup returns CDR1 LGHNT and CDR2 FRNRAP. The chain's CDR3 is CASASGGDSGNTIYF. In nucleotides, the CDR3 is TGTGCTAGTGCCTCCGGCGGCGATTCTGGAAACACCATATATTTT.

There are a few counts of this clone. The chain recombines TRBV19 with TRBJ1-2; no clear D. Trimming removed 2 bases at V and 0 bases at J, with 13 bases between. Germline CDR1 is LNHDA and CDR2 is SQIVND (reference sequence). This CDR3 comprises 16 residues. The CDR3 region has the DNA TGTGCCAGTAGTATAACCCTCGTCGGGACTAACTATGGCTACACCTTC. Translation: CASSITLVGTNYGYTF.

The rearrangement joins TRBV6-4 to TRBJ1-1; D might be TRBD1 (5 bases). The CDR3 extends over 13 amino acids. CDR1 and CDR2 from the germline V gene are MRHNA and SNTAGT. Deletions cut 5 bases from V and 6 bases from J, with 13 bases between. CDR3 loop: CASSSAGGAEAFF. The CDR3 coding sequence is TGTGCCAGCAGTTCCGCTGGGGGGGCTGAAGCTTTCTTT.